Following are 32 T cell receptor beta chains from one sample sequenced in a study of tumor-infiltrating lymphocytes in primary liver carcinoma. TCR beta cDNA came from approximately 490 ng total RNA, primed with a constant-region primer. Libraries covering TCR beta were generated through three nested multiplex PCR rounds (using a slightly modified ARM-PCR). Running approximately 10 cycles apiece, the first two PCR rounds relied on TRBV1-TRBV30 forward primers together with a C-beta reverse primer. One entry per CDR3 protein results from TCRdb running MiXCR on the multiplex PCR reads. This table holds hundreds of thousands of distinct CDR3 sequences, 45% to 70% found once. Blood RNA originated from unsorted whole blood, with germline DNA additionally extracted. Sequencing was carried out using peripheral blood. These receptors originate from a woman younger than 45 with primary liver carcinoma and hepatitis B virus infection.

This clonotype was counted between two and nine times. Here the CDR3 omits its conserved ending phenylalanine or tryptophan, so a read error is the likely source. This sequence joins TRBV7-9 and TRBJ2-3; tentatively, D is TRBD1 or TRBD2 (5 bases each). The germline V gene has CDR1 SEHNR and CDR2 FQNEAQ (reference sequence). Trimming took 5 bases from V and 6 from J, leaving 18 bases between them. The length of the CDR3 is 15 residues. The CDR3 DNA follows: TGTGCCAGCAGCGGGGGTGACAAGGGGCGCGATACGCAGTATTCT. This codes for CASSGGDKGRDTQYS.

J is TRBJ1-1 and V is TRBV5-6, with D possibly TRBD1 on 6 matching bases. The length of the CDR3 is 14 residues. Looked up from germline, CDR1 is SGHDT and CDR2 is YYEEEE. With 1 base removed from V and 7 bases from J, the gap between germline ends came to 14 bases. CDR3: CASSLPGARYEAFF. CDR3 coding DNA: TGTGCCAGCAGCTTGCCAGGGGCCCGATATGAAGCTTTCTTT.

The chain is built from TRBV14 and TRBJ1-1; unclear D gene. Germline values: CDR1 SGHDN, CDR2 FVKESK. Trimming left V 7 bases short and J 0 bases short, with 9 bases between. The CDR3 has 13 residues. The CDR3 DNA follows: TGTGCCAGCAACCTCCATTTGAACACTGAAGCTTTCTTT. It yields the protein CASNLHLNTEAFF. The complete variable domain, with remaining parts taken from reference TRBV14 and TRBJ1-1, reads EAGVTQFPSHSVIEKGQTVTLRCDPISGHDNLYWYRRVMGKEIKFLLHFVKESKQDESGMPNNRFLAERTGGTYSTLKVQPAELEDSGVYFCASNLHLNTEAFFGQGTRLTVV.

V is TRBV18 and J is TRBJ2-7, with TRBD2 matching over 7 bases. V lost 4 bases to trimming and J lost 1 base; unmatched junction nucleotides: 7. Germline-derived CDR1 and CDR2 are KGHSH and LQKENI. The CDR3 is made up of 15 amino acids. This chain's CDR3 is CASSHGDYLSYEQYF. The CDR3 region has the DNA TGTGCCAGCTCACACGGGGACTACCTATCCTACGAGCAGTACTTC.

The table lists this clonotype with many counts. This chain joins TRBV4-3 and TRBJ1-2; D gene unclear. There are 15 residues in the CDR3. Germline V gene data show CDR1 as LGHNA and CDR2 as YSLEER. Trimming shortened V by 4 bases and J by 3 bases, and 15 bases separated the two germline ends. The CDR3 nucleotides are TGCGCCAGCAGCCCGGTCCCTACCTCTTACTATGGCTACACCTTC. Protein sequence: CASSPVPTSYYGYTF.

In its sample, this clonotype was seen a few times. The V gene is TRBV6-5, the J gene TRBJ2-7; D gene unclear. CDR3 length: 13 amino acids. The V end lost 4 bases, the J end lost 9 bases, and 16 bases lay between the germline ends. Germline V gives CDR1 MNHEY, CDR2 SVGAGI. The CDR3 sequence: CASSSLLRTGQYF. The DNA of the CDR3 is TGTGCCAGCAGTTCCCTACTTCGAACCGGGCAGTACTTC.

This rearrangement joins TRBV7-9 to TRBJ2-1; D may be TRBD1 or TRBD2 (5 bases each). CDR3 length equals 15 residues. V dropped 1 base and J dropped 8 bases, with 15 bases sitting between them. CDR1 SEHNR and CDR2 FQNEAQ come from the germline V gene (reference sequence). The CDR3 spells CASSLVGYLGDEQFF. The CDR3 DNA reads TGTGCCAGCAGCTTAGTGGGCTATCTGGGGGATGAGCAGTTCTTC.

Remarks on this clonotype: The junction departs from germline at one end; a sequencing error may be responsible. The V gene is TRBV11-2, the J gene TRBJ2-3; unclear D gene. CDR1 SGHAT and CDR2 FQNNGV come from the germline V gene. CDR3 length: 14 residues. Here the CDR3 DNA reads TGTGCCAGCACTTCCCCGGTGCTCACAGATGCGCAGTATTTT. This gives the protein CASTSPVLTDAQYF.

The genes are TRBV14 and TRBJ1-5, with D perhaps TRBD2 (7 bases). The J call could be wrong; TRBJ2-3 is a better fit for the DNA end. The germline gives CDR1 SGHDN, CDR2 FVKESK. The CDR3 is 16 amino acids. The CDR3 region has the DNA TGTGCCAGCAGCCAAGTCGGGGGGCAGGGCAATCAGCCCCAGTATTTT. This gives the protein CASSQVGGQGNQPQYF.

Concerning this clonotype: A junction end diverges from the germline sequence, so it may reflect a read error. This chain connects TRBV11-1 to TRBJ2-1; a weak D match, TRBD2 (6 bases). This CDR3 comprises 15 residues. Per the germline V gene, CDR1 is SGHAT and CDR2 is FQDESV (reference sequence). The CDR3 nucleotides read TGTGCCAGTAGCTTCGGGGGACGGGGTGACAGTGAGCAGTTCTTC. Translated, it gives CASSFGGRGDSEQFF. Full variable domain (rest looked up from reference TRBV11-1 and TRBJ2-1): EAEVAQSPRYKITEKSQAVAFWCDPISGHATLYWYRQILGQGPELLVQFQDESVVDDSQLPKDRFSAERLKGVDSTLKIQPAELGDSAMYLCASSFGGRGDSEQFFGPGTRLTVL.

As for this clonotype: A read error may be the cause here, since a much bigger clone is one base away. The V call is TRBV6-6, the J call TRBJ1-2; 8 bases map to TRBD1. This CDR3 is 13 amino acids long. Germline V gene lookup returns CDR1 MNHNY and CDR2 SVGAGI (reference sequence). CDR3 bases: TGTACCAGCAGTAGAGGACAGGGATATGGCTACACCTTC. Translated, it gives CTSSRGQGYGYTF.

This chain links TRBV24-1 with TRBJ2-1; the match to TRBD2 covers 7 bases. V trimming: 4 bases; J trimming: 8 bases; junction bases outside the gene matches: 10. CDR1 is KGHDR, CDR2 SFDVKD, per germline. The CDR3 is 15 amino acids. The CDR3, as DNA: TGTGCCACCAGTGACCCGGGGGGTAAGGTGGATGAGCAGTTCTTC. Translation: CATSDPGGKVDEQFF.

About this clonotype: This clone may be a read error of a much larger clone one base away. The rearrangement joins TRBV6-2 or TRBV6-3 to TRBJ2-1, with 9 nucleotides matching TRBD2. V lost 2 bases, J lost 9 bases, and 5 bases stayed unmatched. The CDR3 is made up of 14 amino acids. The V gene's germline CDR1 is MNHEY and CDR2 SVGEGT. The DNA for the CDR3 is TGTGCCAGCAGTTACGCGGGAGGGTCGGTTGAGCAGTTCTTC. The encoded protein is CASSYAGGSVEQFF.

For this clonotype: Relative to the germline gene, one junction end is altered; a read error may explain this. The chain links TRBV5-4 to TRBJ2-2, with D perhaps matching TRBD2 (5 bases). The CDR3 spans 13 residues. Germline CDR1 SGHNT, CDR2 YYREEE (reference sequence). The CDR3 spells CASSLTNAGELFF. The CDR3 region has the DNA TGTGCCAGCAGCCTTACGAACGCCGGGGAACTGTTTTTT.

As regards this clonotype: A much larger clone lies one base from this, so it may be a read error. The chain links TRBV4-1 to TRBJ1-5; D is unresolved. Germline lookup yields CDR1 MGHRA and CDR2 YSYEKL. V was shortened by 0 bases and J by 6 bases, with 9 bases between the two germline ends. CDR3 length: 14 residues. The CDR3 region has the DNA TGCGCCAGCAGCCAAGATAGCCGGCGTCAGCCCCAGCATTTT. Protein sequence: CASSQDSRRQPQHF.

This clonotype appeared many times. The J gene is TRBJ2-6, the V gene TRBV4-2; no firm D call. Per germline, CDR1 LGHNA and CDR2 YNFKEQ. This CDR3 region has 14 residues. V lost 3 bases and J 1 base, leaving 4 bases between the germline ends. The chain's CDR3 is CASSQASGANVLTF. The DNA of the CDR3 is TGTGCCAGCAGCCAGGCGTCTGGGGCCAACGTCCTGACTTTC.

The CDR3 DNA follows: TGTGCCAGCAGGCCCGGGACTAGCTCTGAATTGCTGTTTTTT. Translation gives CASRPGTSSELLFF. V and J are TRBV5-4 and TRBJ2-2; 9 bases match TRBD2. Germline assignment: CDR1 SGHNT and CDR2 YYREEE (reference sequence). This CDR3 has 14 amino acids. The junction had 12 bases not matched to a gene; V was cut back by 5 bases and J by 13 bases. The variable domain in full, with the rest retrieved from reference TRBV5-4 and TRBJ2-2, is ETGVTQSPTHLIKTRGQQVTLRCSSQSGHNTVSWYQQALGQGPQFIFQYYREEENGRGNFPPRFSGLQFPNYSSELNVNALELDDSALYLCASRPGTSSELLFFGEGSRLTVL.

With respect to this clonotype: A clone one base away is much larger, so this may be a read error. The chain couples TRBV6-2 or TRBV6-3 to TRBJ2-3; 8 bases are a match to TRBD2. Germline CDR1 and CDR2: MNHEY and SVGEGT. The CDR3 is 15 amino acids. The CDR3 protein is CASRALAGRRDMQYF. CDR3 in DNA: TGTGCCAGCAGAGCCTTAGCGGGGCGGAGAGATATGCAGTATTTT.

The V call is TRBV5-5, the J call TRBJ2-1; possibly TRBD1 for D (6 bases). The CDR3 runs to 15 residues. Germline V gene sequence: CDR1 SGHKS, CDR2 YYEKEE (reference sequence). With 5 bases removed from V and 8 bases from J, the gap between germline ends came to 20 bases. CDR3 DNA: TGTGCCAGCAGACTACTTCCAGGGGCTCAAGATGAGCAGTTCTTC. Its translation: CASRLLPGAQDEQFF. Filled out from reference TRBV5-5 and TRBJ2-1, the complete variable domain reads DAGVTQSPTHLIKTRGQQVTLRCSPISGHKSVSWYQQVLGQGPQFIFQYYEKEERGRGNFPDRFSARQFPNYSSELNVNALLLGDSALYLCASRLLPGAQDEQFFGPGTRLTVL.

With regard to this clonotype: Since a much larger clone is just one base distant, this may be a read error. This chain uses TRBV12-3 or TRBV12-4 with TRBJ2-3; D is unresolved. The CDR3 has 12 amino acids. Here the CDR3 DNA reads TGTGCCAGCCGGATAGGCACAGATATGCAGTATTTT. Translated, it gives CASRIGTDMQYF.

V and J are TRBV5-4 and TRBJ2-3; maybe TRBD2 (5 bases). CDR1 and CDR2 from the germline V gene are SGHNT and YYREEE (reference sequence). Trimming left V 5 bases short and J 1 base short, with 14 bases between. The CDR3 extends over 15 amino acids. The CDR3 DNA reads TGTGCCAGCAGGCACAGCGGTCGGGGCACAGATACGCAGTATTTT. Translating gives CASRHSGRGTDTQYF. The full variable domain, rest sourced from reference TRBV5-4 and TRBJ2-3, is ETGVTQSPTHLIKTRGQQVTLRCSSQSGHNTVSWYQQALGQGPQFIFQYYREEENGRGNFPPRFSGLQFPNYSSELNVNALELDDSALYLCASRHSGRGTDTQYFGPGTRLTVL.

CDR3 in DNA: TGTGCCAGCAGTCCTTTTGGCAATAATATGCCCCCGGGGACTAGCGGGAGGGGATACAATGAGCAGTTCTTC. As protein: CASSPFGNNMPPGTSGRGYNEQFF. The chain recombines TRBV11-2 with TRBJ2-1; 16 bases map to TRBD2. In germline, CDR1 is SGHAT, CDR2 FQNNGV. J gave up 4 bases and V 6 bases, and 27 bases lay outside the gene matches. The CDR3 loop spans 24 amino acids.

As to this clonotype: A much larger clone lies one base from this, so it may be a read error. V gene TRBV4-1 combines with J gene TRBJ1-1, with a possible D match to TRBD1 (6 bases). Trimming shortened V by 0 bases and J by 12 bases, and 14 bases separated the two germline ends. The CDR3 contains 13 residues. Germline CDR1 MGHRA, CDR2 YSYEKL. DNA of the CDR3: TGCGCCAGCAGCCAAGATTTGCGGGGGCCGACTTTCTTT. Translating gives CASSQDLRGPTFF.

To note about this clonotype: This may be a read error: a much more frequent sequence differs by one nucleotide. The V and J genes are TRBV11-2 and TRBJ2-4; TRBD1 or TRBD2 may be the D gene (5 bases each). Per the germline V gene, CDR1 is SGHAT and CDR2 is FQNNGV. CDR3 size: 18 residues. CDR3 sequence: CVSSLVISGDLAKNIQYF. The CDR3 DNA reads as TGTGTCAGCAGCTTAGTTATCTCCGGGGACCTAGCCAAAAACATTCAGTACTTC. The full variable domain, completed using reference TRBV11-2 and TRBJ2-4, is EAGVAQSPRYKIIEKRQSVAFWCNPISGHATLYWYQQILGQGPKLLIQFQNNGVVDDSQLPKDRFSAERLKGVDSTLKIQPAKLEDSAVYLCVSSLVISGDLAKNIQYFGAGTRLSVL.

Note on this clonotype: This sequence may be a read error, since a much larger clone differs from it by one base. The chain is built from TRBV12-3 or TRBV12-4 and TRBJ1-2, with a tentative D call TRBD1 (6 bases). This CDR3 contains 14 residues. CDR3 nucleotides: TGTGCCAGCAGTTTAGACGGGGGGCCTCGAGGCTACAGCTTC. It is translated as CASSLDGGPRGYSF.

This clonotype was counted once. This CDR3 reads CASSLDSLGTDTQYF. The CDR3 DNA reads TGTGCCAGCAGCTTAGATTCTCTGGGAACAGATACGCAGTATTTT. The genes are TRBV11-2 and TRBJ2-3; the D is unclear. V was cut by 0 bases and J by 3 bases, with 10 bases left in between. In germline, CDR1 is SGHAT, CDR2 FQNNGV. The CDR3 runs to 15 residues.

Comments on this clonotype: One end of the junction does not line up with germline, which may come from a read error. The J gene is TRBJ1-2, the V gene TRBV7-9; D remains unclear. Per germline, CDR1 SEHNR and CDR2 FQNEAQ (reference sequence). The CDR3 totals 15 residues. The CDR3 protein is CANSLYPLRSGGYTF. The CDR3 nucleotides read TGTGCCAACAGCTTATATCCTCTTAGGAGCGGTGGCTACACCTTC.

This clonotype has only a few counts. The V gene is TRBV6-6, the J gene TRBJ2-1, with D tentatively TRBD2 (6 bases). Germline CDR1 and CDR2: MNHNY and SVGAGI (reference sequence). This CDR3 contains 13 residues. V was shortened by 5 bases and J by 10 bases, with 15 bases between the two germline ends. The DNA for the CDR3 is TGTGCCAGCAGTCAAGAACTGGGGAGGGAGCAGTTCTTC. Its translation is CASSQELGREQFF.

At least ten counts were recorded for this clonotype. The CDR3 DNA follows: TGTGCCAGCCATGATGAGACGCTGACCCAGTACTTC. Protein sequence: CASHDETLTQYF. The chain links TRBV12-3 or TRBV12-4 to TRBJ2-5; no reliable D call. Trimming removed 8 bases from V and 7 bases from J, with 14 bases in between. This CDR3 has 12 amino acids.

The CDR3 protein is CASSRGGLKQPQHF. The CDR3, as DNA: TGTGCCAGCAGTCGGGGGGGGCTCAAACAGCCCCAGCATTTT. The J gene is TRBJ1-5, the V gene TRBV12-3 or TRBV12-4; tentative D call: TRBD1 (6 bases). The CDR3 extends over 14 amino acids. Trimming cost V 5 bases and J 7 bases, with 15 bases left between them.

With regard to this clonotype: Likely a read error: the CDR3 ends without its conserved phenylalanine or tryptophan. J is TRBJ2-1 and V is TRBV11-2; D not resolved. Germline CDR1 and CDR2: SGHAT and FQNNGV. V gave up 9 bases and J gave up 0 bases, with 15 bases separating them. The CDR3 runs 15 residues. The CDR3 DNA sequence: TGTGCCAGTAGTAGGGAAAGTAGCTCCTACAATGAGCAGTTCTCC. It is translated as CASSRESSSYNEQFS.

On this clonotype itself: As the CDR3 is not closed by the conserved phenylalanine or tryptophan, this likely results from a read error. The DNA for the CDR3 is TGTGCCAGCAGCTCAGGCTTTGGGGATACGCAGTATTTG. This gives the protein CASSSGFGDTQYL. The rearrangement links TRBV11-2 to TRBJ2-3, with unresolved D. This CDR3 comprises 13 residues. V lost 4 bases and J 6 bases, leaving 11 bases between the germline ends. CDR1 SGHAT and CDR2 FQNNGV come from the germline V gene.